The T cell receptor (beta chain) described here comes from a study of OX40 agonist ivuxolimab in advanced cancers. Study-level background: The drug used for patients, ivuxolimab, was an agonistic anti-OX40 (CD134) antibody. Study-level results: At 0.1 to 3.0 mg/kg and by week 6, clonal expansion occurred in CD4+ and CD8+ blood T cells. Average numbers of expanded clones were greater in CD8+ T cells than in CD4+.

Generated by immunoSEQ multiplex PCR, the TCRdb table keeps only in-frame clones and is missing some. Of about 83,000 clones in the sample, about 86% were seen once. Trimming removed 8 bases from V and 6 bases from J, with 16 bases in between. The CDR3 is 13 amino acids. Per germline, CDR1 MNHNS and CDR2 SASEGT. On this clone: As yet, its antigen is unknown.

The clonotype originates from an adult with an advanced solid tumor such as melanoma, head and neck, liver or kidney cancer. This chain connects TRBV6-1 to TRBJ1-1; perhaps TRBD1 as D (5 bases). The sequences come from CD4+ or CD8+ T cells sorted from blood, collected in a trial of the OX40 agonist ivuxolimab. For the CDR3, the DNA is TGTGCCAGCCTAAAGGAAGGGGTGTCTGAAGCTTTCTTT. Translation gives CASLKEGVSEAFF.